The TCR beta chain under discussion was sequenced for a study of blood T cell repertoires in COVID-19. Study context: PBMCs, B-cell-depleted T cells, or T cells provided the cDNA or gDNA that made up the material.

The protocol was immunoSEQ multiplex PCR, while the TCRdb copy is restricted to in-frame clones and leaves out a portion. The sample shows around 170,000 clones, roughly 90% of them seen only once. Germline loops: CDR1 LNHDA, CDR2 SQIVND (reference sequence). V lost 3 bases and J lost 7, with 12 bases in between. CDR3 length: 13 residues. The sequence derives from a man aged 60 to 69 with acute or convalescent COVID-19. The specimen was peripheral blood. The chain joins TRBV19 to TRBJ2-5, with D tentatively TRBD2 (5 bases). The CDR3 bases are TGTGCCAGTAGTATTGAGGGCCGGGGGACCCAGTACTTC. It codes for CASSIEGRGTQYF.